These T cell receptor beta chains were read from a single sample in a study of blood T cell repertoires in COVID-19. Assay used: immunoSEQ multiplex PCR; TCRdb lists only in-frame clones, some missing. The sample has 340,000 or so clones; 87% are singletons. The material sequenced was peripheral blood. The receptors here all came from a man in his fifties or sixties with active or convalescent COVID-19. CDR3s include the opening cysteine and the closing phenylalanine or tryptophan. A D gene is named only where the DNA matches it firmly. The size entry is marked missing in some rows and otherwise reads once, few, many or a size class.

.,TRBV6-4,.,TRBJ2-7,CASSDVRTAKEGSYEQYF,TGTGCCAGCAGTGATGTCAGGACGGCTAAAGAGGGATCCTACGAGCAGTACTTC
.,TRBV6-5,.,TRBJ1-3,CASSADSFAGNTIYF,TGTGCCAGCAGCGCCGACAGTTTCGCCGGAAACACCATATATTTT
TRBD1,TRBV2,.,TRBJ1-6,CASRGQGNSPLHF,TGTGCCAGCAGGGGACAGGGGAATTCACCCCTCCACTTT
.,TRBV6-5,once,TRBJ2-5,CASSSPAARGETQYF,TGTGCCAGCTCGTCGCCAGCGGCGAGGGGGGAGACCCAGTACTTC
TRBD2,TRBV29-1,.,TRBJ2-5,CSVEFSGGGGETQYF,TGCAGCGTTGAATTCAGCGGGGGCGGGGGAGAGACCCAGTACTTC
.,TRBV30,.,TRBJ2-3,CAWRPGVGTDTQYF,TGTGCCTGGAGACCAGGGGTTGGTACAGATACGCAGTATTTT
TRBD1,TRBV24-1,.,TRBJ2-3,CATSDRKGQGGDTQYF,TGTGCCACCAGTGATCGTAAGGGACAGGGTGGAGATACGCAGTATTTT
TRBD1,TRBV19,.,TRBJ2-3,CASSAWGTGGTDTQYF,TGTGCCAGTAGTGCCTGGGGGACAGGGGGCACAGATACGCAGTATTTT
.,TRBV6-5,once,TRBJ1-6,CASSYQGPGSPLHF,TGTGCCAGCAGTTACCAGGGCCCTGGTTCACCCCTCCACTTT
TRBD1,TRBV6-5,.,TRBJ2-2,CASSRTGRTGELFF,TGTGCCAGCAGCCGGACAGGGCGCACCGGGGAGCTGTTTTTT
.,TRBV28,.,TRBJ1-1,CASSLKGGLAFF,TGTGCCAGCAGTTTAAAAGGAGGGCTGGCTTTCTTT
TRBD1,TRBV28,.,TRBJ1-5,CASSLGTASNQPQHF,TGTGCCAGCAGTTTAGGGACAGCTAGCAATCAGCCCCAGCATTTT
.,TRBV14,few,TRBJ2-7,CASSQDLIGSGAAYEQYF,TGTGCCAGCAGCCAAGATCTAATCGGGTCAGGGGCCGCCTACGAGCAGTACTTC
.,TRBV6-1,few,TRBJ1-5,CASSEAGHINQPQHF,TGTGCCAGCAGTGAAGCGGGACACATTAATCAGCCCCAGCATTTT
.,TRBV4-3,.,TRBJ2-3,CASSQDSVKDTQYF,TGCGCCAGCAGCCAAGATTCAGTGAAAGATACGCAGTATTTT
.,TRBV10-3,.,TRBJ1-3,CATNRVSGNTIYF,TGTGCCACCAACAGAGTCTCTGGAAACACCATATATTTT
TRBD1,TRBV4-2,.,TRBJ2-1,CASSLPYSGGAYNEQFF,TGTGCCAGCAGCCTGCCCTATTCAGGGGGCGCTTACAATGAGCAGTTCTTC
TRBD1,TRBV6-6,.,TRBJ1-6,CASTRDSDNSPLHF,TGTGCCAGTACAAGGGACAGTGATAATTCACCCCTCCACTTT
TRBD2,TRBV4-1,.,TRBJ2-3,CASSQKPSPSTSGILYF,TGCGCCAGTAGCCAAAAACCCTCCCCATCGACTAGCGGGATACTGTATTTT
TRBD1,TRBV30,.,TRBJ1-2,CAWSVRDRGLGGYTF,TGTGCCTGGAGTGTCCGGGACAGGGGGCTAGGTGGCTACACCTTC
.,TRBV4-2,.,TRBJ1-2,CASSPGDSGPYGYTF,TGTGCCAGCAGCCCCGGGGACTCCGGCCCCTATGGCTACACCTTC
.,TRBV7-8,.,TRBJ1-3,CASSLKRTLGRRGGNTIYF,TGTGCCAGCAGCTTAAAAAGGACCCTTGGTCGGCGAGGGGGAAACACCATATATTTT
.,TRBV11-2,.,TRBJ1-1,CASSLDLQPNTEAFF,TGTGCCAGCAGCTTAGATTTACAGCCGAACACTGAAGCTTTCTTT
TRBD1,TRBV7-3,.,TRBJ1-4,CASRSDRVPNEKLFF,TGTGCCAGCAGGTCAGACAGGGTACCCAATGAAAAACTGTTTTTT
.,TRBV6-5,.,TRBJ2-3,CASSYQAGVTDTQYF,TGTGCCAGCAGTTATCAGGCGGGCGTTACAGATACGCAGTATTTT
TRBD1,TRBV6-1,.,TRBJ1-6,CASSEVHRGRTPLHF,TGTGCCAGCAGTGAGGTTCACAGGGGGCGGACACCCCTCCACTTT
TRBD1,TRBV6-5,.,TRBJ1-2,CASSYSTGGNYGYTF,TGTGCCAGCAGTTACTCGACAGGGGGTAACTATGGCTACACCTTC
.,TRBV11-2,.,TRBJ1-6,CASSPGGFSPLHF,TGTGCCAGCAGCCCGGGGGGGTTTTCACCCCTCCACTTT
.,TRBV6-1,.,TRBJ1-1,CASSEGARGTEAFF,TGTGCCAGCAGTGAAGGGGCTAGGGGAACTGAAGCTTTCTTT
.,TRBV6-5,.,TRBJ1-2,CASKEGTNYGYTF,TGTGCCAGCAAAGAGGGAACTAACTATGGCTACACCTTC
TRBD2,TRBV5-1,.,TRBJ2-3,CASSRGLAGTTDTQYF,TGCGCCAGCAGCAGGGGTCTAGCGGGGACCACAGATACGCAGTATTTT
.,TRBV6-6,.,TRBJ1-4,CASSSPGTGNEKLFF,TGTGCCAGCAGTTCTCCGGGGACTGGTAATGAAAAACTGTTTTTT
.,TRBV19,few,TRBJ2-1,CASSILDMYEQFF,TGTGCCAGTAGTATCCTTGACATGTACGAGCAGTTCTTC
TRBD1,TRBV5-1,.,TRBJ2-1,CASSLGRGQNNDEQFF,TGCGCCAGCAGCTTGGGCAGGGGACAGAACAACGATGAGCAGTTCTTC
.,TRBV11-1,few,TRBJ1-1,CASRQGQIDDTEAFF,TGTGCCAGCAGACAGGGCCAGATTGATGACACTGAAGCTTTCTTT
.,TRBV5-1,.,TRBJ1-2,CASSTTPTVFDGYTF,TGCGCCAGTTCTACGACTCCAACGGTGTTCGATGGCTACACCTTC
.,TRBV2,.,TRBJ1-6,CASSPRAGNSPLHF,TGTGCCAGCAGCCCGCGGGCCGGTAATTCACCCCTCCACTTT
TRBD1,TRBV7-2,.,TRBJ2-5,CASSAGQGALETQYF,TGTGCCAGCAGCGCTGGACAGGGGGCATTGGAGACCCAGTACTTC
TRBD1,TRBV19,.,TRBJ1-5,CASSIRAGGQGQPQHF,TGTGCCAGTAGTATAAGAGCAGGGGGGCAAGGTCAGCCCCAGCATTTT
TRBD1,TRBV5-1,.,TRBJ2-5,CASSTGGQETQYF,TGCGCCAGCAGTACAGGGGGCCAAGAGACCCAGTACTTC
.,TRBV6-5,.,TRBJ1-6,CASSLDRRLLHF,TGTGCCAGCAGTCTTGACAGGCGGCTCCTCCACTTT
.,TRBV18,.,TRBJ2-7,CASSPGFKGREQYF,TGTGCCAGCTCACCGGGCTTTAAGGGGCGCGAGCAGTACTTC
TRBD2,TRBV5-1,few,TRBJ2-7,CASSLTSGTGLFF,TGCGCCAGCAGCTTGACTAGCGGGACCGGGTTGTTCTTC
.,TRBV19,.,TRBJ1-1,CASNTDGGIPGFF,TGTGCCAGTAACACCGATGGGGGGATCCCGGGTTTCTTT
.,TRBV30,.,TRBJ1-2,CAWSRLPSPLWGYTF,TGTGCCTGGAGTAGACTTCCATCTCCCTTGTGGGGCTACACCTTC
.,TRBV5-5,.,TRBJ1-5,CASSRHSNQPQHF,TGTGCCAGCAGCAGACATAGCAATCAGCCCCAGCATTTT
.,TRBV3-1/TRBV3-2,.,TRBJ1-2,CASSQAGRVGGYTF,TGTGCCAGCAGCCAAGCGGGGAGGGTTGGTGGCTACACCTTC
TRBD1,TRBV11-2,.,TRBJ1-4,CASSLQGAEKLFF,TGTGCCAGCAGCTTACAGGGGGCGGAAAAACTGTTTTTT
TRBD2,TRBV10-3,.,TRBJ2-7,CAIRTSGWEQYF,TGTGCCATCCGGACTAGCGGTTGGGAGCAGTACTTC
.,TRBV29-1,once,TRBJ1-2,CSVVGPGGNYGYTF,TGCAGCGTTGTGGGCCCTGGGGGGAACTATGGCTACACCTTC